This entry describes one T cell receptor (beta chain). The same CDR3 arises from other DNA sequences in this sample as well. These data belong to a study of blood T cell repertoires in COVID-19. The study recruited people aged about 18 to 95 years across approximately 24 US areas. Membership in each cohort depended on participant-reported clinical history. In the study's own analysis: Nucleated cell counts were estimated from reference gene primer amplification. Sequenced by immunoSEQ multiplex PCR; TCRdb stores in-frame clones only, minus some. D and trimming were read from the DNA, whereas the V and J calls and clone size are those reported in that table. The table shows approximately 230,000 clones, with over 75% occurring only once. The germline V gene has CDR1 MNHEY and CDR2 SMNVEV (reference sequence). J was trimmed by 0 bases and V by 4 bases; bases with no gene match: 0. CDR3 length: 13 residues.

Sample: PBMCs or T cells enriched from blood (not recorded which). This sequence joins TRBV27 and TRBJ2-7; 7 positions agree with TRBD1. The receptor comes from a man aged 35 to 55 who had recovered from COVID-19. CDR3 protein: CASSWDSSYEQYF. In DNA, the CDR3 is TGTGCCAGCAGTTGGGACAGCTCCTACGAGCAGTACTTC.